A selection of T cell receptor beta chains follows, all from one sample in a study of T cells in Graves' hyperthyroidism and ophthalmopathy. TCRdb recomputed calls from the multiplex PCR reads with MiXCR, one row per CDR3 protein. The table has roughly 130,000 distinct CDR3 sequences, approximately 20% seen once. Material: blood. These receptors all come from a woman aged 45-59 years with Graves' hyperthyroidism that later progressed to Graves' ophthalmopathy. Each CDR3 is given with its conserved first and last residue. Fields, in order: clone size, V gene, CDR3 length, D gene, J gene, CDR3 protein, CDR3 DNA. A D gene is named only where the DNA matches it firmly. Size is omitted from some rows. Given values are once, few, many or a class for expanded clones.

clone size: few; V gene: TRBV5-4; CDR3 length: 13; D gene: .; J gene: TRBJ2-3; CDR3 protein: CASSSDRGDTQYF; CDR3 DNA: TGTGCCAGCAGCTCCGACCGGGGGGATACGCAGTATTTT
clone size: many; V gene: TRBV4-1; CDR3 length: 14; D gene: .; J gene: TRBJ1-1; CDR3 protein: CASSRGPTNTEAFF; CDR3 DNA: TGCGCCAGCAGCCGGGGACCGACGAACACTGAAGCTTTCTTT
clone size: .; V gene: TRBV3-1; CDR3 length: 13; D gene: .; J gene: TRBJ2-3; CDR3 protein: CASSQGPTDTQYF; CDR3 DNA: TGTGCCAGCAGCCAAGGCCCCACAGATACGCAGTATTTT
clone size: many; V gene: TRBV28; CDR3 length: 14; D gene: TRBD1; J gene: TRBJ2-5; CDR3 protein: CASSIRTGMETQYF; CDR3 DNA: TGTGCCAGCAGTATCCGGACAGGGATGGAGACCCAGTACTTC
clone size: many; V gene: TRBV28; CDR3 length: 15; D gene: .; J gene: TRBJ2-6; CDR3 protein: CASSQQTLGANVLTF; CDR3 DNA: TGTGCCAGCAGCCAACAGACCCTCGGGGCCAACGTCCTGACTTTC
clone size: many; V gene: TRBV5-4; CDR3 length: 14; D gene: .; J gene: TRBJ2-7; CDR3 protein: CASSLYGQIYEQYF; CDR3 DNA: TGTGCCAGCAGCTTGTACGGACAGATCTACGAGCAGTACTTC
clone size: many; V gene: TRBV29-1; CDR3 length: 13; D gene: .; J gene: TRBJ1-4; CDR3 protein: CSVERGIGEKLFF; CDR3 DNA: TGCAGCGTTGAAAGGGGGATCGGTGAAAAACTGTTTTTT
clone size: few; V gene: TRBV10-3; CDR3 length: 12; D gene: TRBD1; J gene: TRBJ1-2; CDR3 protein: CAISDGQGGYTF; CDR3 DNA: TGTGCCATCAGTGATGGACAGGGCGGCTACACCTTC
clone size: .; V gene: TRBV6-1; CDR3 length: 12; D gene: TRBD1; J gene: TRBJ2-2; CDR3 protein: CASSAGTGRLFF; CDR3 DNA: TGTGCCAGCAGCGCCGGGACAGGGAGACTGTTTTTT
clone size: many; V gene: TRBV6-1; CDR3 length: 12; D gene: TRBD1; J gene: TRBJ1-1; CDR3 protein: CASSPNRGRAFF; CDR3 DNA: TGTGCCAGCAGCCCGAACAGGGGGCGAGCTTTCTTT
clone size: many; V gene: TRBV20-1; CDR3 length: 14; D gene: TRBD1; J gene: TRBJ1-3; CDR3 protein: CSAPGTGEGNTIYF; CDR3 DNA: TGCAGTGCTCCCGGGACAGGGGAAGGAAACACCATATATTTT
clone size: many; V gene: TRBV20-1; CDR3 length: 13; D gene: TRBD2; J gene: TRBJ2-5; CDR3 protein: CSAGGGRQETQYF; CDR3 DNA: TGCAGTGCCGGGGGCGGGAGGCAAGAGACCCAGTACTTC
clone size: many; V gene: TRBV27; CDR3 length: 18; D gene: .; J gene: TRBJ1-5; CDR3 protein: CASSPVGIWDRGNQPQHF; CDR3 DNA: TGTGCCAGCAGTCCTGTCGGTATCTGGGACCGAGGCAATCAGCCCCAGCATTTT
clone size: .; V gene: TRBV4-1; CDR3 length: 16; D gene: .; J gene: TRBJ1-1; CDR3 protein: CASSQASGAWNTEAFF; CDR3 DNA: TGCGCCAGCAGCCAGGCCTCGGGGGCTTGGAACACTGAAGCTTTCTTT
clone size: many; V gene: TRBV7-8; CDR3 length: 16; D gene: TRBD2; J gene: TRBJ2-7; CDR3 protein: CASSLRLAGEMSKQYF; CDR3 DNA: TGTGCCAGCAGCTTACGGCTAGCGGGAGAAATGAGCAAGCAGTACTTC
clone size: .; V gene: TRBV6-1; CDR3 length: 15; D gene: TRBD1; J gene: TRBJ2-7; CDR3 protein: CASSRNRGSSYEQYF; CDR3 DNA: TGTGCCAGCAGCCGTAACAGGGGAAGCTCCTACGAGCAGTACTTC
clone size: many; V gene: TRBV6-1; CDR3 length: 13; D gene: TRBD1; J gene: TRBJ2-1; CDR3 protein: CASKGQENNEQFF; CDR3 DNA: TGTGCCAGTAAGGGACAGGAAAACAATGAGCAGTTCTTC
clone size: .; V gene: TRBV20-1; CDR3 length: 12; D gene: .; J gene: TRBJ1-2; CDR3 protein: CSAPGRMDGYTF; CDR3 DNA: TGCAGTGCCCCCGGCAGGATGGATGGCTACACCTTC
clone size: many; V gene: TRBV28; CDR3 length: 16; D gene: TRBD2; J gene: TRBJ2-3; CDR3 protein: CASSLLGGRGTDTQYF; CDR3 DNA: TGTGCCAGCAGCCTACTGGGCGGGAGAGGAACAGATACGCAGTATTTT
clone size: many; V gene: TRBV5-1; CDR3 length: 17; D gene: TRBD2; J gene: TRBJ2-7; CDR3 protein: CASSLTGTSGRAYEQYF; CDR3 DNA: TGCGCCAGCAGCTTGACAGGGACTAGCGGGAGGGCCTACGAGCAGTACTTC
clone size: many; V gene: TRBV30; CDR3 length: 14; D gene: TRBD1; J gene: TRBJ2-7; CDR3 protein: CAWSDDRVNYEQYF; CDR3 DNA: TGTGCCTGGAGCGACGACAGGGTAAACTACGAGCAGTACTTC
clone size: .; V gene: TRBV20-1; CDR3 length: 11; D gene: .; J gene: TRBJ2-5; CDR3 protein: CSARRQETQYF; CDR3 DNA: TGCAGTGCTAGAAGACAAGAGACCCAGTACTTC
clone size: .; V gene: TRBV20-1; CDR3 length: 15; D gene: TRBD2; J gene: TRBJ2-1; CDR3 protein: CSARDSGRGQDEQFF; CDR3 DNA: TGCAGTGCTAGAGATAGCGGGAGGGGGCAGGATGAGCAGTTCTTC
clone size: .; V gene: TRBV2; CDR3 length: 16; D gene: TRBD2; J gene: TRBJ2-1; CDR3 protein: CASSGSGGRLYNEQFF; CDR3 DNA: TGTGCCAGCAGTGGTAGCGGGGGGAGATTATACAATGAGCAGTTCTTC
clone size: many; V gene: TRBV6-5; CDR3 length: 16; D gene: TRBD2; J gene: TRBJ2-5; CDR3 protein: CASSYSGLAGGETQYF; CDR3 DNA: TGTGCCAGCAGTTACTCGGGACTAGCGGGTGGAGAGACCCAGTACTTC
clone size: many; V gene: TRBV18; CDR3 length: 14; D gene: .; J gene: TRBJ2-7; CDR3 protein: CASSMGPPSYEQYF; CDR3 DNA: TGTGCCAGCTCCATGGGACCGCCCTCCTACGAGCAGTACTTC
clone size: .; V gene: TRBV20-1; CDR3 length: 17; D gene: TRBD2; J gene: TRBJ2-7; CDR3 protein: CSARDFPASGSWYEQYF; CDR3 DNA: TGCAGTGCTAGAGATTTCCCGGCTAGCGGGAGTTGGTACGAGCAGTACTTC
clone size: many; V gene: TRBV2; CDR3 length: 15; D gene: .; J gene: TRBJ2-7; CDR3 protein: CASSGNGYLTYEQYF; CDR3 DNA: TGTGCCAGCAGTGGAAACGGATACCTAACCTACGAGCAGTACTTC
clone size: .; V gene: TRBV19; CDR3 length: 16; D gene: .; J gene: TRBJ2-2; CDR3 protein: CASSGGRKGTTGELFF; CDR3 DNA: TGTGCCAGTAGTGGCGGACGAAAGGGCACCACCGGGGAGCTGTTTTTT
clone size: .; V gene: TRBV27; CDR3 length: 15; D gene: .; J gene: TRBJ1-4; CDR3 protein: CASSSLDSRGEKLFF; CDR3 DNA: TGTGCCAGCAGTTCACTCGACAGTAGGGGAGAAAAACTGTTTTTT
clone size: few; V gene: TRBV11-3; CDR3 length: 15; D gene: TRBD1; J gene: TRBJ2-2; CDR3 protein: CASSRMGQGTGELFF; CDR3 DNA: TGTGCCAGCAGCAGAATGGGACAGGGCACCGGGGAGCTGTTTTTT
clone size: many; V gene: TRBV3-1; CDR3 length: 11; D gene: .; J gene: TRBJ1-5; CDR3 protein: CASSQVNTQHF; CDR3 DNA: TGTGCCAGCAGCCAGGTTAATACCCAGCATTTT
clone size: few; V gene: TRBV28; CDR3 length: 13; D gene: .; J gene: TRBJ2-2; CDR3 protein: CAGRGGNTGELFF; CDR3 DNA: TGTGCTGGAAGGGGCGGGAACACCGGGGAGCTGTTTTTT
clone size: many; V gene: TRBV27; CDR3 length: 18; D gene: TRBD2; J gene: TRBJ2-5; CDR3 protein: CASSSHAATSGTQETQYF; CDR3 DNA: TGTGCCAGCAGTTCTCATGCCGCGACTAGCGGGACCCAAGAGACCCAGTACTTC
clone size: .; V gene: TRBV6-5; CDR3 length: 16; D gene: .; J gene: TRBJ2-5; CDR3 protein: CASSYSRGGAGETQYF; CDR3 DNA: TGTGCCAGCAGTTACTCGAGAGGGGGGGCTGGAGAGACCCAGTACTTC
clone size: few; V gene: TRBV5-6; CDR3 length: 14; D gene: .; J gene: TRBJ2-7; CDR3 protein: CASSWGTGAKEQYF; CDR3 DNA: TGTGCCAGCAGCTGGGGGACGGGGGCGAAAGAGCAGTACTTC
clone size: .; V gene: TRBV28; CDR3 length: 16; D gene: TRBD2; J gene: TRBJ2-7; CDR3 protein: CATHSPGLAGLYEQYF; CDR3 DNA: TGTGCCACCCACTCGCCGGGACTAGCGGGACTCTACGAGCAGTACTTC
clone size: .; V gene: TRBV6-1; CDR3 length: 15; D gene: .; J gene: TRBJ1-2; CDR3 protein: CASREGGRPFDGYTF; CDR3 DNA: TGTGCCAGCAGAGAAGGGGGGAGGCCCTTCGATGGCTACACCTTC
clone size: many; V gene: TRBV7-2; CDR3 length: 16; D gene: .; J gene: TRBJ1-1; CDR3 protein: CASSPGSGQVNTEAFF; CDR3 DNA: TGTGCCAGCAGCCCTGGGAGTGGGCAGGTTAACACTGAAGCTTTCTTT
clone size: many; V gene: TRBV15; CDR3 length: 12; D gene: .; J gene: TRBJ2-1; CDR3 protein: CATSRGWNEQFF; CDR3 DNA: TGTGCCACCAGCAGAGGTTGGAATGAGCAGTTCTTC
clone size: many; V gene: TRBV6-2/TRBV6-3; CDR3 length: 14; D gene: TRBD1; J gene: TRBJ1-1; CDR3 protein: CASSSWTGNTEAFF; CDR3 DNA: TGTGCCAGCAGTTCTTGGACAGGGAACACTGAAGCTTTCTTT
clone size: few; V gene: TRBV9; CDR3 length: 15; D gene: .; J gene: TRBJ1-6; CDR3 protein: CASSAGGSYNSPLHF; CDR3 DNA: TGTGCCAGCAGCGCCGGCGGCTCCTATAATTCACCCCTCCACTTT
clone size: many; V gene: TRBV29-1; CDR3 length: 13; D gene: .; J gene: TRBJ1-5; CDR3 protein: CSVAPGLGQPQHF; CDR3 DNA: TGCAGCGTTGCCCCCGGTCTTGGTCAGCCCCAGCATTTT
clone size: many; V gene: TRBV5-1; CDR3 length: 17; D gene: TRBD2; J gene: TRBJ2-3; CDR3 protein: CASSLDAAGAGGYTQYF; CDR3 DNA: TGCGCCAGCAGCTTGGATGCCGCGGGAGCAGGTGGATATACGCAGTATTTT
clone size: .; V gene: TRBV10-3; CDR3 length: 13; D gene: .; J gene: TRBJ1-2; CDR3 protein: CAILGTPLYGYTF; CDR3 DNA: TGTGCCATCTTAGGGACACCGCTCTATGGCTACACCTTC
clone size: few; V gene: TRBV28; CDR3 length: 16; D gene: .; J gene: TRBJ1-4; CDR3 protein: CASSFGGRATNEKLFF; CDR3 DNA: TGTGCCAGCAGCTTCGGGGGTAGGGCAACTAATGAAAAACTGTTTTTT
clone size: many; V gene: TRBV20-1; CDR3 length: 14; D gene: TRBD2; J gene: TRBJ2-3; CDR3 protein: CSAGSGRGADTQYF; CDR3 DNA: TGCAGTGCTGGTAGCGGGAGAGGAGCAGATACGCAGTATTTT
clone size: .; V gene: TRBV6-1; CDR3 length: 15; D gene: TRBD1; J gene: TRBJ2-5; CDR3 protein: CASGWTGPGGETQYF; CDR3 DNA: TGTGCCAGCGGGTGGACAGGGCCGGGCGGAGAGACCCAGTACTTC
clone size: once; V gene: TRBV25-1; CDR3 length: 15; D gene: .; J gene: TRBJ2-6; CDR3 protein: CASSARGTGANVLTF; CDR3 DNA: TGTGCCAGCAGTGCGCGCGGCACTGGGGCCAACGTCCTGACTTTC
clone size: many; V gene: TRBV27; CDR3 length: 15; D gene: .; J gene: TRBJ2-1; CDR3 protein: CASRGIGGLVNEQFF; CDR3 DNA: TGTGCCAGCAGGGGGATTGGGGGCTTGGTCAATGAGCAGTTCTTC
clone size: many; V gene: TRBV20-1; CDR3 length: 13; D gene: TRBD2; J gene: TRBJ2-1; CDR3 protein: CSALAGTYNEQFF; CDR3 DNA: TGCAGTGCTCTAGCGGGGACATACAATGAGCAGTTCTTC
clone size: .; V gene: TRBV6-4; CDR3 length: 14; D gene: .; J gene: TRBJ2-1; CDR3 protein: CATSPNRGGNEQFF; CDR3 DNA: TGTGCCACCAGCCCCAATAGGGGGGGTAATGAGCAGTTCTTC
clone size: .; V gene: TRBV19; CDR3 length: 15; D gene: TRBD1; J gene: TRBJ2-7; CDR3 protein: CASSIRNRGLYEQYF; CDR3 DNA: TGTGCCAGTAGTATTCGGAACAGGGGGTTGTACGAGCAGTACTTC
clone size: many; V gene: TRBV13; CDR3 length: 14; D gene: TRBD1; J gene: TRBJ2-3; CDR3 protein: CASSFGTGANTQYF; CDR3 DNA: TGTGCCAGCAGCTTCGGGACAGGGGCGAATACGCAGTATTTT
clone size: few; V gene: TRBV24-1; CDR3 length: 13; D gene: TRBD2; J gene: TRBJ2-1; CDR3 protein: CATAGTRTNEQFF; CDR3 DNA: TGTGCCACTGCCGGGACTAGGACAAATGAGCAGTTCTTC
clone size: many; V gene: TRBV7-2; CDR3 length: 14; D gene: .; J gene: TRBJ2-3; CDR3 protein: CASSPWGNTDTQYF; CDR3 DNA: TGTGCCAGCAGCCCCTGGGGAAACACAGATACGCAGTATTTT
clone size: .; V gene: TRBV5-1; CDR3 length: 15; D gene: .; J gene: TRBJ2-5; CDR3 protein: CASSPEAGAQETQYF; CDR3 DNA: TGCGCCAGCAGCCCGGAGGCAGGGGCTCAGGAGACCCAGTACTTC
clone size: many; V gene: TRBV5-5; CDR3 length: 13; D gene: .; J gene: TRBJ2-2; CDR3 protein: CASSLGVGGELFF; CDR3 DNA: TGTGCCAGCAGCCTTGGAGTGGGCGGGGAGCTGTTTTTT
clone size: many; V gene: TRBV29-1; CDR3 length: 15; D gene: TRBD1; J gene: TRBJ2-7; CDR3 protein: CSVGGIGTGNHEQYF; CDR3 DNA: TGCAGCGTTGGGGGAATCGGGACAGGGAACCACGAGCAGTACTTC
clone size: .; V gene: TRBV9; CDR3 length: 16; D gene: .; J gene: TRBJ2-3; CDR3 protein: CASSVTIGDLTDTQYF; CDR3 DNA: TGTGCCAGCAGCGTAACTATTGGGGATCTCACAGATACGCAGTATTTT